What follows describes a single T cell receptor beta chain. The target antigen is unknown. The repertoire was sequenced with immunoSEQ multiplex PCR; TCRdb's copy has only in-frame clones and lacks some. The table lists 68,000 or so clones, 68% of them singletons. This sample stems from a study of cytotoxic CD8 clonotypes in ibrutinib-treated CLL. At the level of the study: There were over nine relapsed/refractory patients and around 15 treatment-naive patients, and 17 to 18 were IGHV unmutated. The study's findings and limits: Sample timing was unmatched between remission and later-progressing patients; lymph nodes unstudied. Baseline clonality was higher than in age-matched healthy donors and moved in step with circulating CD8+ T-cell counts. Clonality rose at ibrutinib response and fell back toward baseline at progression.

Between the trimmed V and J ends, which lost 3 bases and 4 bases, there was a span of 16 bases. Germline values: CDR1 LGHNA, CDR2 YSLEER. The CDR3 contains 16 residues. The sample was PBMCs, taken after 12 months of ibrutinib treatment. This chain connects TRBV4-3 to TRBJ2-1, with D perhaps matching TRBD2 (7 bases). The TCR originated in a human donor with chronic lymphocytic leukemia. CDR3 amino acids: CASSQDSGGLYNEQFF. The DNA of the CDR3 is TGCGCCAGCAGCCAGGATTCCGGGGGGCTATACAATGAGCAGTTCTTC.